This T cell receptor (beta chain) was identified during a study of blood T cell repertoires in COVID-19. The CDR3 contains 14 residues. Germline lookup yields CDR1 MDHEN and CDR2 SYDVKM. The V end was cut by 2 bases, the J end by 6 bases, with 10 bases between. Authors' methods: For nucleated cells, counts were estimated from reference gene primer amplification. Assay used: immunoSEQ multiplex PCR; TCRdb lists only in-frame clones, some missing. Clonal size and the V and J genes are those of that table, whereas D and trimming came from the DNA. Of approximately 270,000 clones listed, about 79% are singletons.

The origin of this receptor is a man older than 75 with acute or convalescent COVID-19. The sequenced material came from peripheral blood. The genes are TRBV28 and TRBJ2-2; D remains ambiguous. CDR3: CASSLGFRAGELFF. The CDR3 coding sequence is TGTGCCAGCAGTTTAGGGTTTCGGGCCGGGGAGCTGTTTTTT.